The 30 T cell receptor beta chains reported below all come from one sample, sequenced in a study of cytomegalovirus exposure and HLA in healthy donors. PCR was performed using 60 Vbeta and 13 Jbeta primers. Generated by immunoSEQ multiplex PCR, the TCRdb table keeps only in-frame clones and is missing some. The sample has 100,000 or so clones; roughly 80% are singletons. The sample taken for sequencing was PBMCs. These receptors all come from a man aged 18 to 35 in good health and CMV-seronegative.

The chain carries TRBV28 and TRBJ2-3; possibly TRBD2 for D (6 bases). The V gene's germline CDR1 is MDHEN and CDR2 SYDVKM. This CDR3 comprises 17 residues. Trimming stripped 3 bases from V and 0 bases from J, with 16 bases between. This CDR3 is CASSFPPISGSTDTQYF. CDR3 bases: TGTGCCAGCAGTTTCCCCCCGATTAGCGGAAGCACAGATACGCAGTATTTT. Drawing the rest from reference TRBV28 and TRBJ2-3, the complete variable domain is DVKVTQSSRYLVKRTGEKVFLECVQDMDHENMFWYRQDPGLGLRLIYFSYDVKMKEKGDIPEGYSVSREKKERFSLILESASTNQTSMYLCASSFPPISGSTDTQYFGPGTRLTVL.

This chain uses TRBV7-9 with TRBJ1-2; a possible D gene is TRBD1 (6 bases). This CDR3 comprises 13 residues. The germline V gene encodes CDR1 SEHNR and CDR2 FQNEAQ (reference sequence). Trimming stripped 10 bases from V and 7 bases from J, with 19 bases between. This CDR3 is CATLRPGEGGYTF. CDR3 DNA sequence: TGTGCCACCCTCCGCCCAGGGGAGGGTGGCTACACCTTC.

The V gene is TRBV11-2, the J gene TRBJ2-7, with D hard to call. Trimming shortened V by 7 bases and J by 2 bases, and 15 bases separated the two germline ends. The V gene's germline CDR1 is SGHAT and CDR2 FQNNGV. The CDR3 has 14 residues. CDR3 sequence reads: CASTAARFPYEQYF. CDR3 sequence (DNA): TGTGCCAGCACCGCAGCTAGGTTCCCCTACGAGCAGTACTTC.

The CDR3 is CAISESGGTESYEQYF. The CDR3 bases are TGTGCCATCAGTGAGTCAGGCGGGACAGAGAGTTACGAGCAGTACTTC. The genes are TRBV10-3 and TRBJ2-7, with D tentatively TRBD1 (7 bases). Between the trimmed V and J ends, which lost 0 bases and 4 bases, there was a span of 16 bases. This CDR3 comprises 16 residues. Germline V gene data show CDR1 as ENHRY and CDR2 as SYGVKD.

V gene TRBV18 combines with J gene TRBJ1-1; D not resolved. Germline lookup yields CDR1 KGHSH and CDR2 LQKENI. The CDR3 sequence is 14 residues long. Trimming took 2 bases from V and 0 from J, leaving 7 bases between them. The CDR3 reads CASSPGQVNTEAFF. The CDR3 DNA is TGTGCCAGCTCACCAGGGCAGGTGAACACTGAAGCTTTCTTT.

This chain connects TRBV12-5 to TRBJ1-2; the D gene is possibly TRBD1 (5 bases). Trimming cost V 4 bases and J 4 bases, with 13 bases left between them. The CDR3 totals 14 residues. Germline V gene lookup returns CDR1 LGHNT and CDR2 FRNRAP. The CDR3 DNA reads TGTGCTAGTGGTTGGGCGGACATCTTCTATGGCTACACCTTC. It is translated as CASGWADIFYGYTF.

A note on this clone: A junction end diverges from the germline sequence, so it may reflect a read error. V gene TRBV7-7 combines with J gene TRBJ2-1; TRBD2 aligns across 9 bases. The CDR3 loop spans 17 amino acids. Germline V gives CDR1 SSHAT, CDR2 FNYEAQ (reference sequence). The chain's CDR3 is CASSLGPAGGPGGEQFF. The CDR3 DNA reads as TGTGCTAGCAGCTTAGGCCCGGCGGGAGGGCCTGGAGGTGAGCAGTTCTTC.

V is TRBV7-2 and J is TRBJ2-2, with 9 positions matching TRBD2. The V gene's germline CDR1 is SGHTA and CDR2 FQGNSA. Trimming cost V 8 bases and J 0 bases; bases outside gene matches: 4. The CDR3 covers 15 residues. This chain's CDR3 is CASRGLATNTGELFF. The CDR3 DNA reads as TGTGCCAGCCGGGGACTAGCTACGAACACCGGGGAGCTGTTTTTT.

The V and J genes are TRBV6-5 and TRBJ2-1, with D uncertain. V was shortened by 6 bases and J by 8 bases, with 14 bases between the two germline ends. Germline loops: CDR1 MNHEY, CDR2 SVGAGI. The CDR3 is 13 amino acids. The CDR3 DNA is TGTGCCAGCAGCCCCCTTCTAGGTGATGAGCAGTTCTTC. Protein product: CASSPLLGDEQFF.

The chain has TRBV5-1 and TRBJ2-3; 8 bases align to TRBD2. CDR1 SGHRS and CDR2 YFSETQ come from the germline V gene. This CDR3 region has 16 residues. V was clipped by 3 bases and J by 0 bases; unmatched bases: 6. The CDR3 spells CASSWGSGASTDTQYF. As DNA, the CDR3 is TGCGCCAGCAGCTGGGGTAGCGGGGCTAGCACAGATACGCAGTATTTT. Filled out from reference TRBV5-1 and TRBJ2-3, the complete variable domain reads KAGVTQTPRYLIKTRGQQVTLSCSPISGHRSVSWYQQTPGQGLQFLFEYFSETQRNKGNFPGRFSGRQFSNSRSEMNVSTLELGDSALYLCASSWGSGASTDTQYFGPGTRLTVL.

With regard to this clone: Other nucleotide sequences from this sample produce the same CDR3. The chain recombines TRBV4-1 with TRBJ1-5; 9 nucleotides align to TRBD1. V lost 1 base, J lost 4 bases, and 2 bases stayed unmatched. Germline CDR1 is MGHRA and CDR2 is YSYEKL. The CDR3 has 15 residues. CDR3 nucleotide sequence: TGCGCCAGCAGCCAAGGGGACAGGGATAATCAGCCCCAGCATTTT. Amino acids: CASSQGDRDNQPQHF.

This clone was found a few times. This chain connects TRBV28 to TRBJ2-1, with 8 bases that match TRBD2. The ends lost 7 bases at V and 0 bases at J; junction bases unmatched: 8. Germline V gene data show CDR1 as MDHEN and CDR2 as SYDVKM. The CDR3 runs to 16 residues. CDR3 DNA sequence: TGTGCCAGCAACCCTAGCGGGCTAATCTCCTACAATGAGCAGTTCTTC. It specifies CASNPSGLISYNEQFF.

The chain carries TRBV5-1 and TRBJ2-3; possible D gene TRBD2, 5 bases. The CDR3 has 13 amino acids. The V end lost 2 bases, the J end lost 4 bases, and 8 bases lay between the germline ends. CDR1 SGHRS and CDR2 YFSETQ come from the germline V gene. The CDR3 DNA is TGCGCCAGCAGCTTCTCCGGGGCAGATACGCAGTATTTT. Its protein product is CASSFSGADTQYF.

The chain is built from TRBV10-2 and TRBJ1-6; D is possibly TRBD1 (5 bases). There are 13 residues in the CDR3. V lost 10 bases to trimming and J lost 3 bases, with 10 bases between them. Germline CDR1 WSHSY, CDR2 SAAADI. Here the CDR3 reads CATTTDYNSPLHF. The CDR3, as DNA: TGCGCCACTACGACAGACTATAATTCACCCCTCCACTTT.

V usage is TRBV5-1 and J usage is TRBJ1-5, with D possibly being TRBD1 (6 bases). V lost 2 bases to trimming and J lost 7 bases, with 19 bases between them. This CDR3 is 16 amino acids long. Germline loops: CDR1 SGHRS, CDR2 YFSETQ. The CDR3: CASSLGTGGLGQPQHF. CDR3 coding DNA: TGCGCCAGCAGCTTAGGCACGGGGGGCCTCGGGCAGCCCCAGCATTTT.

The CDR3 region is CSVEDLGYEQFF. The CDR3 coding sequence is TGCAGCGTTGAAGATCTAGGATATGAGCAGTTCTTC. The chain links TRBV29-1 to TRBJ2-1, with unresolved D. In germline, CDR1 is SQVTM, CDR2 ANQGSEA. The V gene lost 0 bases and the J gene lost 8 bases, with 8 bases spanning the gap. There are 12 residues in the CDR3.

This rearrangement joins TRBV9 to TRBJ1-6; TRBD1 aligns across 7 bases. The junction had 14 bases not matched to a gene; V was cut back by 3 bases and J by 14 bases. Germline V gene data show CDR1 as SGDLS and CDR2 as YYNGEE. CDR3 length equals 15 residues. CDR3 region: CASSARGTDPVSLHF. The CDR3 DNA reads TGTGCCAGCAGCGCCAGAGGGACAGACCCCGTTTCCCTCCACTTT.

The rearrangement joins TRBV5-4 to TRBJ2-1, with D possibly matching TRBD2 (6 bases). This CDR3 is built from 13 residues. CDR1 is SGHNT, CDR2 YYREEE, per germline (reference sequence). V lost 5 bases and J lost 6, with 12 bases in between. The CDR3 sequence is CASSIGGFNEQFF. In DNA form, the CDR3 reads TGTGCCAGCAGTATCGGAGGGTTCAATGAGCAGTTCTTC.

V gene TRBV7-8 combines with J gene TRBJ1-5; maybe TRBD1 (6 bases). The V gene lost 2 bases and the J gene lost 2 bases, with 19 bases spanning the gap. The germline gives CDR1 SGHVS, CDR2 FQNEAQ. This CDR3 comprises 18 residues. This chain's CDR3 is CASSLYQQGFYGNQPQHF. The CDR3 DNA sequence: TGTGCCAGCAGCTTATACCAACAGGGTTTCTACGGCAATCAGCCCCAGCATTTT. Looking up the rest from reference TRBV7-8 and TRBJ1-5 gives the full variable domain: GAGVSQSPRYKVAKRGQDVALRCDPISGHVSLFWYQQALGQGPEFLTYFQNEAQLDKSGLPSDRFFAERPEGSVSTLKIQRTQQEDSAVYLCASSLYQQGFYGNQPQHFGDGTRLSIL.

J is TRBJ2-7 and V is TRBV9; no clear D. Per the germline V gene, CDR1 is SGDLS and CDR2 is YYNGEE. V was pared by 4 bases and J by 4 bases, with 9 bases between. CDR3 size: 12 residues. CDR3 bases: TGTGCCAGCAGCCCCCCCTCGTACGAGCAGTACTTC. Protein: CASSPPSYEQYF.

This sequence joins TRBV5-8 and TRBJ2-2, with 7 bases matching TRBD1. The CDR3 is 14 amino acids. The germline CDR1 and CDR2 sequences are SGHTS and YDEGEE. The trim removed 4 bases at V and 6 bases at J, leaving 6 bases unmatched. The CDR3 loop reads CASSTWTGPGELFF. The DNA for the CDR3 is TGTGCCAGCAGCACTTGGACAGGCCCCGGGGAGCTGTTTTTT.

This clone was seen once. The chain has TRBV27 and TRBJ2-3; 8 bases map to TRBD1. The germline V gene has CDR1 MNHEY and CDR2 SMNVEV (reference sequence). Unmatched junction bases numbered 5, after V lost 5 bases and J lost 7 bases. The CDR3 is 13 amino acids. The CDR3 reads CASSIDRGNTQYF. The DNA for the CDR3 is TGTGCCAGCAGTATAGACAGGGGAAATACGCAGTATTTT.

This clone was detected a few times. V is TRBV5-6 and J is TRBJ2-1; 10 nucleotides line up with TRBD2. Germline CDR1 SGHDT, CDR2 YYEEEE. This CDR3 region has 16 residues. V was clipped by 0 bases and J by 4 bases; unmatched bases: 4. This CDR3 is CASSLGTSGPYNEQFF. In DNA, the CDR3 is TGTGCCAGCAGCTTGGGGACTAGCGGTCCTTACAATGAGCAGTTCTTC. The full variable domain, in which reference TRBV5-6 and TRBJ2-1 provide the parts outside the CDR3, is DAGVTQSPTHLIKTRGQQVTLRCSPKSGHDTVSWYQQALGQGPQFIFQYYEEEERQRGNFPDRFSGHQFPNYSSELNVNALLLGDSALYLCASSLGTSGPYNEQFFGPGTRLTVL.

The CDR3 DNA is TGTGCCAGCAGCTGGGGGACTAGCGGGAGGGCCTCGAATGAGCAGTTCTTC. This encodes CASSWGTSGRASNEQFF. V gene TRBV7-6 combines with J gene TRBJ2-1; TRBD2 aligns across 16 bases. Germline assignment: CDR1 SGHVS and CDR2 FNYEAQ. This CDR3 has 17 amino acids. V gave up 4 bases and J gave up 7 bases; unmatched junction bases: 7.

The genes are TRBV27 and TRBJ2-7; D might be TRBD1 (6 bases). This CDR3 has 14 residues. V lost 3 bases to trimming and J lost 2 bases, with 11 bases between them. Germline V gene sequence: CDR1 MNHEY, CDR2 SMNVEV (reference sequence). The CDR3 coding sequence is TGTGCCAGCAGTTTGTCCGGACAGCCCTACGAGCAGTACTTC. This encodes CASSLSGQPYEQYF.

The chain employs TRBV5-1 and TRBJ2-3, with a weak D call TRBD2 (6 bases). The germline gives CDR1 SGHRS, CDR2 YFSETQ. The CDR3 is made up of 14 amino acids. V lost 4 bases and J lost 6, with 15 bases in between. This CDR3 is CASSSNRESDTQYF. The CDR3 DNA is TGCGCCAGCAGCAGTAACCGGGAGTCCGATACGCAGTATTTT.

V and J are TRBV7-2 and TRBJ1-1, with D possibly being TRBD1 (6 bases). V shed 5 bases and J shed 10 bases, with 11 bases lying between them. Germline V gene lookup returns CDR1 SGHTA and CDR2 FQGNSA. The CDR3 spans 11 residues. CDR3 residues: CASSAGQRAFF. CDR3 coding DNA: TGTGCCAGCAGCGCAGGACAGAGAGCTTTCTTT.

The gene calls are TRBV28 and TRBJ1-1; D ambiguous. Trimming shortened V by 7 bases and J by 3 bases, and 18 bases separated the two germline ends. This CDR3 spans 15 amino acids. Germline-derived CDR1 and CDR2 are MDHEN and SYDVKM. CDR3 loop: CASNTPMGSYTEAFF. The CDR3 DNA follows: TGTGCCAGCAACACCCCGATGGGCAGCTACACTGAAGCTTTCTTT. Full variable domain (outside the CDR3, taken from reference TRBV28 and TRBJ1-1): DVKVTQSSRYLVKRTGEKVFLECVQDMDHENMFWYRQDPGLGLRLIYFSYDVKMKEKGDIPEGYSVSREKKERFSLILESASTNQTSMYLCASNTPMGSYTEAFFGQGTRLTVV.

This clone was recorded once. This chain uses TRBV19 with TRBJ2-1, with a tentative D call TRBD1 (5 bases). This CDR3 is 14 amino acids long. The V and J ends lost 2 bases and 6 bases respectively, with 11 bases between them. CDR1 LNHDA and CDR2 SQIVND come from the germline V gene (reference sequence). CDR3 DNA sequence: TGTGCCAGTAGTATATTAGGGGTGGGCAATGAGCAGTTCTTC. This encodes CASSILGVGNEQFF.

About this clone: A junction end diverges from the germline sequence, so it may reflect a read error. The V call is TRBV7-7, the J call TRBJ2-1, with TRBD2 matching over 16 bases. Germline-derived CDR1 and CDR2 are SSHAT and FNYEAQ (reference sequence). The CDR3 spans 22 residues. The CDR3 sequence is CASSLDTVPGLAGGSSYNEQFF. The CDR3 nucleotides are TGTGCTAGCAGCTTAGACACCGTACCGGGACTAGCGGGAGGGAGCTCCTACAATGAGCAGTTCTTC.